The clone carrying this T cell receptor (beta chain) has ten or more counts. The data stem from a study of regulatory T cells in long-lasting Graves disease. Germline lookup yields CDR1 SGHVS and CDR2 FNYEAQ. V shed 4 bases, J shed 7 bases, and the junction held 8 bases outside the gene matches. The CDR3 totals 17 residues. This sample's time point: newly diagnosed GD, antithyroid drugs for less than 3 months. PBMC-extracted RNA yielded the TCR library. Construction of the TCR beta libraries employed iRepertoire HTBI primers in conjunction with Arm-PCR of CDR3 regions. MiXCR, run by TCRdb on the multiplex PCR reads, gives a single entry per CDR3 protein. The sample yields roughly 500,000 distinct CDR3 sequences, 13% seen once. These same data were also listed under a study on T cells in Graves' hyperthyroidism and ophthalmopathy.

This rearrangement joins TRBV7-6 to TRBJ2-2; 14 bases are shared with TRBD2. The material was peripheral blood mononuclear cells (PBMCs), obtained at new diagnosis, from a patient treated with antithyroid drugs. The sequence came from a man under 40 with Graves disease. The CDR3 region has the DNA TGTGCCAGCAGCTCGGGACTAGCGGGAGTTCTGGACGGGGAGCTGTTTTTT. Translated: CASSSGLAGVLDGELFF.